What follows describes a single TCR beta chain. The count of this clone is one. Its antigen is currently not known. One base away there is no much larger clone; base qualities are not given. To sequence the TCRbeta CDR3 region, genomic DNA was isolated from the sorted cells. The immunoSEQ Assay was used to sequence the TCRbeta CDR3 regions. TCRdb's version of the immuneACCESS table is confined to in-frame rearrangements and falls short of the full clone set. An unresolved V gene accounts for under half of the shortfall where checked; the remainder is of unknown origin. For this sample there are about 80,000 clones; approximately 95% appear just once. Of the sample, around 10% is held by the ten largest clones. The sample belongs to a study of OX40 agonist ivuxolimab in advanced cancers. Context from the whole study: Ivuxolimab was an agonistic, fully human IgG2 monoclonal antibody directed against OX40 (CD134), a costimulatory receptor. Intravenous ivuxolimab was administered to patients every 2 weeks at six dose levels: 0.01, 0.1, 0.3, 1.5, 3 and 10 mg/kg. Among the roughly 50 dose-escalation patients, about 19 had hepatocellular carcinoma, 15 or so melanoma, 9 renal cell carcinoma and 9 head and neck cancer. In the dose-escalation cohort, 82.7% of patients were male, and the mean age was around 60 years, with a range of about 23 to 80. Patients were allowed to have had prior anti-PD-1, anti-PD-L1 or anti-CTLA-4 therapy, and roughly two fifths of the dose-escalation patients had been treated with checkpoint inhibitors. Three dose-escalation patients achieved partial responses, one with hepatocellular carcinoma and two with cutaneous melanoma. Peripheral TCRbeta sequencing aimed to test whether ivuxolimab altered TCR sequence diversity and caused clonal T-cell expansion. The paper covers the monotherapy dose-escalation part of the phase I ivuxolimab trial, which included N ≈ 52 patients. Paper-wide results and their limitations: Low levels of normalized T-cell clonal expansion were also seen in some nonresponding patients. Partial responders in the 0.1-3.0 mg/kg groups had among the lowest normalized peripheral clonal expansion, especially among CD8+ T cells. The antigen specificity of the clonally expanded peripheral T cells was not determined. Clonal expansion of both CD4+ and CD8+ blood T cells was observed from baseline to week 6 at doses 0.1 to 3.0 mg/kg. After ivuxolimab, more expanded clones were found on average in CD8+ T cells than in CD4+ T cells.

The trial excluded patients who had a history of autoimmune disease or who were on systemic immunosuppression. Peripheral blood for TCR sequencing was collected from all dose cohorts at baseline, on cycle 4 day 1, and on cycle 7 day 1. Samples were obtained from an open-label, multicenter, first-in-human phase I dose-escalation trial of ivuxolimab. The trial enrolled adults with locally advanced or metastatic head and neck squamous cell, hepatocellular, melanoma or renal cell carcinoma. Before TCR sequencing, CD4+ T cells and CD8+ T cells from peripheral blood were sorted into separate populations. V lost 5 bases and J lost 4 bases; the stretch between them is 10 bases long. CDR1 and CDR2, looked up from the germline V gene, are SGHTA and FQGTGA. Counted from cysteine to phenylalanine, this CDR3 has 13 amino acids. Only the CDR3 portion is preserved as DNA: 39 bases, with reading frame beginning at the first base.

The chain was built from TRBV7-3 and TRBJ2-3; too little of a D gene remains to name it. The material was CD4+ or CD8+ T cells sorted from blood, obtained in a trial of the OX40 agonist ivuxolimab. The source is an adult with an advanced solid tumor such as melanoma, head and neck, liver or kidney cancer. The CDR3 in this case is CASSPSGADTQYF. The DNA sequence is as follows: TGTGCCAGCAGCCCAAGTGGCGCAGATACGCAGTATTTT.